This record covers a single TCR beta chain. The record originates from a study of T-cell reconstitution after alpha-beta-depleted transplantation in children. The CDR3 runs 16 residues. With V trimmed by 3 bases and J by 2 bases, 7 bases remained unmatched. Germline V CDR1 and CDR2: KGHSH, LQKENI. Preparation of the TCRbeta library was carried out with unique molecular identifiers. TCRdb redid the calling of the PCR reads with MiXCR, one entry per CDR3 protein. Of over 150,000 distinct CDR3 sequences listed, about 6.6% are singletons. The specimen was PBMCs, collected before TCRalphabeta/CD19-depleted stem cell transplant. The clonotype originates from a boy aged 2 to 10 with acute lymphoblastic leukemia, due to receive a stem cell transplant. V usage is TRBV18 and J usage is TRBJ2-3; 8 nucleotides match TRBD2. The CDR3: CASSPLHSGTTDTQYF. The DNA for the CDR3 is TGTGCCAGCTCACCCCTACATAGCGGGACCACAGATACGCAGTATTTT.